A selection of T cell receptor beta chains follows, all from one sample in a study of graft-versus-host responses after intestinal transplantation. These receptors have no identified antigens. Repertoires were generated with immunoSEQ multiplex PCR, while TCRdb's copy carries only in-frame clones and drops some. The sample lists about 41,000 clones, approximately 95% occurring once. The sequences come from unstimulated CD8+ T cells sorted from spleen or lymph node cells, collected before transplant. Receptors were obtained from a human donor who was the organ donor for an intestinal transplant. Both conserved end residues are trimmed from each CDR3.

cdr3_length,v_call,j_call,cdr3_aa
11,TRBV19,TRBJ1-2,ASRGTREYGYT
10,TRBV11-3,TRBJ2-2,ASSLGAGELF
14,TRBV4-3,TRBJ2-3,ASSQVGSSSTDTQY
10,TRBV6-5,TRBJ1-2,AIYEEVEGYT
11,TRBV30,TRBJ1-2,AWSPGTGYGYT
13,TRBV27,TRBJ1-4,ASSPHWGGDEKLF
12,TRBV5-1,TRBJ2-5,ASSLWDSQETQY
12,TRBV4-3,TRBJ1-1,ASSQVGQEAEAF
15,TRBV27,TRBJ2-1,ASTPWVDGGSYNEQF
11,TRBV9,TRBJ2-2,ASSETPSGELF
16,TRBV5-1,TRBJ2-7,ASSHGWLGGPSTYEQY
15,TRBV19,TRBJ2-3,ASLGTSGAHHTDTQY
11,TRBV9,TRBJ2-1,ASSVNSYNEQF
16,TRBV5-8,TRBJ2-2,ASSLAGGLVWRTGELF